Listed here is a single T cell receptor beta chain. Its antigen remains undetermined. No base quality information exists; no much larger clone differs at one position. This entry comes from a study of blood T cells in healthy people across ages (dated by TCRdb to the mid-2010s). Notes on the research overall: Template switching captured roughly one uniquely barcoded TCR beta cDNA molecule per two T cells in model experiments. The study measured age-related changes in TCR beta repertoire diversity using deep sequencing normalized with unique cDNA molecular identifiers. The donors were split into four age groups: young (average 16 years), middle-aged (roughly 39), aged (over 55) and long-lived (about 82). For two donors (one aged 18 to 29 and one aged 80 or older), the study analyzed two additional independent replicas of 1 million unique cDNA reads from the same blood draw.

Libraries were built with 5' RACE. TCRdb shows the sequencer as Illumina HiSeq 2500. A second 7 to 11 cycle PCR used a sample-barcoded 5' primer and a J-beta primer mix. A template-switch 5' adaptor carrying 12 random nucleotides introduced a unique molecular identifier onto each TCR beta cDNA molecule. Each sample yielded at least 3 million CDR3-containing paired-end reads. The Mint cDNA synthesis kit, primed by a TRBC-specific oligonucleotide, was used to synthesize first-strand cDNA from all RNA. Following uracil-DNA glycosylase treatment, a first 18-cycle PCR with universal primers M1SS and BC2_uni_R was performed on all cDNA. The published analysis was carried out like this. For normalization, 1 million high-quality reads were randomly selected from each sample, with every read carrying a distinct molecular identifier. Reads with shared molecular identifiers were discarded instead of being binned into consensus sequences. MiTCR, with a Q25 quality threshold and the strictest error-elimination algorithm, was used for CDR3 identification, clonotype clustering and error correction. A nonparametric unseen species model using Euler transformation provided a lower-bound estimate of total TCR beta diversity. TCRdb handled the public reads itself, with Q25 trimming in fastp and clone calling in MiXCR, and kept productive beta chains. Each entry merges the rows of one CDR3 protein and shows their most common DNA and genes. Clone size and V and J calls follow TCRdb, not the original study. The sample table holds about 560,000 distinct CDR3 sequences, of which 27% were seen once. The top ten clonotypes cover under 4.5% of the sample.

The roughly 39 donors, aged about 6 to 100 years, were systemically healthy Caucasian individuals from Russia. Each donor gave 8 to 10 milliliters of peripheral blood, drawn into EDTA-treated Vacutainer tubes. Ficoll-Paque density-gradient centrifugation was used to isolate PBMCs, with at least 6.5 million obtained per sample. Trizol reagent was used to extract total RNA from PBMCs, with at least 5 micrograms per sample. Naive CD45RAhigh/CD27high T cell percentages were measured by flow cytometry on a PBMC aliquot from every donor. Here is what the overall study found, with its caveats: Bulk unsorted PBMC profiling prevented conclusive comparison of naive and antigen-experienced compartments. Compared with the aged group, the long-lived group had more naive CD4+ T cells, fewer expanded clones and increased TCR diversity, a pattern suggesting age selection. Estimates of total diversity from one million sequenced T cells were regarded as lower bounds and underestimates. Because donor CMV infection status was unknown, age-related changes in expanded clonotypes were potentially confounded. As age increased, observed TCR beta diversity per million T cells dropped in a roughly linear way, and a significant reduction was already evident by age 40. The percentage of naive T cells measured by flow cytometry correlated strongly with observed TCR beta diversity.

Per the germline V gene, WSHSY is the CDR1 and SAAADI is the CDR2. The CDR3 holds 14 amino acids from the cysteine to the phenylalanine. The CDR3 DNA has 42 bases and is translated from base 1. V lost 3 bases and J lost 5 bases, and the count of bases not matched to a germline gene is 3. The same sample was also used in a study of T cells of mothers and their children. The second study also describes: Nine systemically healthy Caucasian individuals served as donors, namely three mothers together with their six children. cDNA synthesis used all of the extracted RNA, with 1.5 ug of RNA in each 15 ul reaction. In the second PCR, the M1S primer added sample barcodes and 2-4 random nucleotides. More than 9.5 million TCR beta CDR3 reads were obtained from each mother, and 2.5 million to 3.5 million reads were obtained from each child. Thymic selection similarly shapes TCR recombination output in related and unrelated pairs, with minor effect from inherited differences. Normalized repertoire overlap was always slightly but never significantly higher in related than unrelated mother-child pairs. No persistent microchimeric T cell clones were detected, at a sensitivity of 90 to 100 clones per million clonotypes. Deep NGS was used in the study to compare the TCR beta repertoires of mothers and children and to look for features that separate related mother-child pairs from unrelated individuals. Mothers averaged around 43 +/- 4 years of age and children averaged roughly 12 +/- 4 years. After adapter ligation with NEBNext reagents, the libraries were sequenced on Illumina HiSeq 2000 with 100+100 nt paired-end reads. Mother and child libraries were prepared a month apart and sequenced in separate runs to prevent cross-contamination. Between roughly 500,000 and 2,000,000 distinct TCR beta clonotypes were identified per donor. Naive TCR beta clonotypes were estimated from low-frequency clonotypes matched to each donor's FACS-determined naive share, without sorting.

The chain is assembled from TRBV10-2 and TRBJ1-5, with TRBD1 matching 8 junction bases. Sequencing input: blood. This TCR came from a boy between 2 and 10 years old in good health. The CDR3 protein: CASSDRGPDQPQHF. The bases are TGCGCCAGCAGTGACAGGGGGCCAGATCAGCCCCAGCATTTT.